Here is one T cell receptor (beta chain) with its context. V was clipped by 5 bases and J by 4 bases, with 14 bases between them. The germline V gene has CDR1 PRHDT and CDR2 FYEKMQ (reference sequence). The CDR3 contains 14 residues. This record comes from a study of shared clonotypes between healthy human individuals. Splitting of each subset's genomic DNA was done evenly across several immunoSEQ plates. Clones were sequenced by immunoSEQ multiplex PCR, and TCRdb holds only the in-frame ones, with some missing. Of about 2.1 million clones detected, 85% to 95% appear once; the ten largest clones hold roughly 1.7%. The naive CD8 subset, CD45RO-negative cells positively selected for CCR7, excluded terminally differentiated effector memory CD45RA+ cells.

This clonotype originated in a man in his late teens or twenties in good health. Some clones in this sample may be carry-over from other donors' samples. The sample comprised naive CD8+ T cells from PBMCs. V gene TRBV13 combines with J gene TRBJ1-2; TRBD1 is a possible D gene (5 bases). The CDR3 loop reads CASSPWGEAYGYTF. The CDR3 coding sequence is TGTGCCAGCAGCCCTTGGGGGGAGGCCTATGGCTACACCTTC.